This T cell receptor (beta chain) was documented in a study of blood T cell repertoires in COVID-19. The overall study: The samples span acute and convalescent COVID-19 from the United States, Italy and Spain.

Germline loops: CDR1 MNHEY, CDR2 SMNVEV (reference sequence). The CDR3 spans 14 residues. Trimming took 2 bases from V and 2 from J, leaving 10 bases between them. Study processing details: From reference gene primer amplification, estimates of nucleated cell counts were derived. The data were produced by immunoSEQ multiplex PCR, yet TCRdb's version contains in-frame clones alone and is incomplete. Clone size and the V and J calls come from that table; the DNA yielded D and trimming. The sample has more than 85,000 clones, about 80% seen once; the top ten hold 16%. The origin of this receptor is a woman over 75 with active or convalescent COVID-19. The sequencing sample was made of peripheral blood. The chain couples TRBV27 to TRBJ2-7, with D perhaps TRBD1 (7 bases). The CDR3 loop is CASSLGGTAYEQYF. In DNA form, the CDR3 reads TGTGCCAGCAGTTTAGGGGGGACAGCCTACGAGCAGTACTTC.